The 26 T cell receptor beta chains below were found in one sample sequenced in a study of cytomegalovirus exposure and HLA in healthy donors. PCR involved 60 Vbeta and 13 Jbeta primers. Using immunoSEQ multiplex PCR, the repertoire was profiled, and TCRdb retains in-frame clones only, with some absent. The table includes about 160,000 clones, 65% to 85% detected once. Sequencing used PBMCs. The receptors were sampled from a man aged 60 to 75 in good health and CMV-seronegative.

The J gene is TRBJ2-1, the V gene TRBV4-2, with D possibly being TRBD2 (6 bases). The CDR3 has 16 residues. The V gene lost 0 bases and the J gene lost 4 bases, with 13 bases spanning the gap. Germline V gives CDR1 LGHNA, CDR2 YNFKEQ. In nucleotides, the CDR3 is TGTGCCAGCAGCCAAGAGCGAACGGGGGTTTACAATGAGCAGTTCTTC. This codes for CASSQERTGVYNEQFF.

The rearrangement links TRBV19 to TRBJ2-5; 7 bases align to TRBD1. The J call may be faulty, since TRBJ2-7 better matches the DNA end. Germline V CDR1 and CDR2: LNHDA, SQIVND (reference sequence). The CDR3 is 14 residues long. CDR3 residues: CASSTTDRFYEQYF. CDR3 nucleotides: TGTGCCAGTAGTACAACGGACAGGTTTTACGAGCAGTACTTC.

This clone was detected only a few times. This sequence joins TRBV2 and TRBJ2-3; TRBD2 agrees at 9 bases. Trimming at V came to 7 bases and at J to 2 bases, leaving 4 bases not matched to a gene. The CDR3 is 14 amino acids. CDR1 is SNHLY and CDR2 is FYNNEI in the germline V gene. The CDR3, as DNA: TGTGCCAGCATAGCGGGGGCCGTCACAGATACGCAGTATTTT. Amino acids: CASIAGAVTDTQYF.

The genes are TRBV6-1 and TRBJ2-7; tentatively, D is TRBD2 (5 bases). The CDR3 sequence is 15 residues long. The germline CDR1 and CDR2 sequences are MNHNS and SASEGT. Trimming pared 6 bases from V and 1 base from J, leaving 16 bases between. CDR3 nucleotides: TGTGCCAGCAGCCTCAGCGGTATAGGATCCTACGAGCAGTACTTC. This codes for CASSLSGIGSYEQYF.

This sequence joins TRBV4-3 and TRBJ2-7; 10 bases line up with TRBD1. J was trimmed by 5 bases and V by 4 bases; bases with no gene match: 8. The CDR3 covers 15 residues. Germline V gene data show CDR1 as LGHNA and CDR2 as YSLEER. In DNA, the CDR3 is TGCGCCAGCAGCCGAGACAGGGGGCTGCGGGACGAGCAGTACTTC. Amino acids: CASSRDRGLRDEQYF.

This sequence joins TRBV28 and TRBJ2-5; 8 bases agree with TRBD1. Losses at the gene ends were 5 bases for V and 1 base for J; bases not matched to a gene: 3. The CDR3 sequence is 14 residues long. The germline gives CDR1 MDHEN, CDR2 SYDVKM. The CDR3 DNA follows: TGTGCCAGCAGTACGACAGGGGCCCAAGAGACCCAGTACTTC. Its protein product is CASSTTGAQETQYF.

The rearrangement uses TRBV7-7 and TRBJ1-1; D may be TRBD1 (5 bases). The length of the CDR3 is 13 residues. The germline V and J ends were trimmed by 0 bases and 5 bases, with 7 bases remaining between them. Germline loops: CDR1 SSHAT, CDR2 FNYEAQ (reference sequence). The CDR3 nucleotides read TGTGCCAGCAGCTTAGCGCAGGGAACTGAAGCTTTCTTT. Protein product: CASSLAQGTEAFF.

The chain uses TRBV5-8 and TRBJ2-1, with 8 bases that match TRBD1. The germline V gene encodes CDR1 SGHTS and CDR2 YDEGEE. V was clipped by 4 bases and J by 0 bases; unmatched bases: 3. The CDR3 is 15 amino acids. CDR3 bases: TGTGCCAGCAGCAGACAGGGGACCTCCTACAATGAGCAGTTCTTC. As protein: CASSRQGTSYNEQFF.

The rearrangement links TRBV4-1 to TRBJ1-5; TRBD1 matches at 7 bases. Germline V gene sequence: CDR1 MGHRA, CDR2 YSYEKL. The V and J ends lost 3 bases and 5 bases, in that order; junction bases with no gene match: 10. The CDR3 runs 16 residues. For the CDR3, the DNA is TGCGCCAGCAGCCATGTACAGGGGCCGCGACATCAGCCCCAGCATTTT. It is translated as CASSHVQGPRHQPQHF.

This clone was counted between two and nine times. V usage is TRBV27 and J usage is TRBJ2-7; 8 positions agree with TRBD2. The CDR3 is 13 residues long. CDR1 and CDR2 (germline): MNHEY, SMNVEV (reference sequence). V dropped 5 bases and J dropped 5; count of bases not matched to a gene: 5. CDR3 sequence reads: CASSRREGHEQYF. CDR3 nucleotides: TGTGCCAGCAGTCGTCGGGAGGGGCACGAGCAGTACTTC.

This clone was counted a single time. The gene calls are TRBV6-1 and TRBJ2-7; TRBD1 agrees at 8 bases. CDR1 and CDR2 (germline): MNHNS, SASEGT. The V and J ends lost 6 bases and 3 bases, in that order; junction bases with no gene match: 10. The CDR3 loop spans 15 amino acids. The CDR3: CASSRLMDRDYEQYF. The CDR3 nucleotides read TGTGCCAGCAGCAGACTAATGGACAGGGACTACGAGCAGTACTTC.

This rearrangement joins TRBV28 to TRBJ2-5; a weak D match, TRBD2 (6 bases). V shed 7 bases and J shed 5 bases, with 17 bases lying between them. The CDR3 has 14 amino acids. From germline, CDR1 is MDHEN and CDR2 SYDVKM. The chain's CDR3 is CASTQEAGTETQYF. CDR3 nucleotides: TGTGCCAGCACCCAGGAGGCGGGGACCGAGACCCAGTACTTC.

In this sample, this clone turned up once. The chain uses TRBV14 and TRBJ2-5; D is possibly TRBD2 (6 bases). Per the germline V gene, CDR1 is SGHDN and CDR2 is FVKESK. The CDR3 is 14 residues long. Trimming took off 4 bases at V and 2 bases at J, with 11 bases between the two ends. CDR3: CASSRDLLQETQYF. CDR3 sequence (DNA): TGTGCCAGCAGCCGGGACTTGCTACAAGAGACCCAGTACTTC.

This clone was detected once. CDR3 protein: CAWSRRESYEQYF. The CDR3 DNA sequence: TGTGCCTGGAGTAGGCGGGAGAGCTACGAGCAGTACTTC. The chain combines TRBV30 with TRBJ2-7; 7 bases match TRBD2. CDR3 length: 13 amino acids. CDR1 is GTSNPN and CDR2 is SVGIG in the germline V gene (reference sequence). Trimming at V came to 2 bases and at J to 3 bases, leaving 4 bases not matched to a gene.

In DNA, the CDR3 is TGCGCCAGCAGCTTCAGCGGGGGGCCCCCTAGCACAGATACGCAGTATTTT. Protein: CASSFSGGPPSTDTQYF. V is TRBV5-1 and J is TRBJ2-3; 9 positions agree with TRBD2. V trimming: 2 bases; J trimming: 0 bases; junction bases outside the gene matches: 7. The length of the CDR3 is 17 residues. CDR1 is SGHRS and CDR2 is YFSETQ in the germline V gene.

V is TRBV4-1 and J is TRBJ1-1; no clear D. With 0 bases removed from V and 7 bases from J, the gap between germline ends came to 12 bases. This CDR3 comprises 14 residues. CDR1 and CDR2 from the germline V gene are MGHRA and YSYEKL. The CDR3 DNA reads TGCGCCAGCAGCCAAGATTCCGGAGTTGGTGAAGCTTTCTTT. Translated, it gives CASSQDSGVGEAFF.

This sequence joins TRBV9 and TRBJ2-3, with D unclear. Germline V gene sequence: CDR1 SGDLS, CDR2 YYNGEE. The length of the CDR3 is 11 residues. Trimming stripped 0 bases from V and 6 bases from J, with 2 bases between. The CDR3 sequence: CASSVADTQYF. As DNA, the CDR3 is TGTGCCAGCAGCGTAGCGGATACGCAGTATTTT.

This sequence joins TRBV7-8 and TRBJ2-1; TRBD2 aligns across 7 bases. CDR1 and CDR2 from the germline V gene are SGHVS and FQNEAQ. The CDR3 contains 17 residues. Unmatched junction bases numbered 5, after V lost 0 bases and J lost 0 bases. DNA for the CDR3: TGTGCCAGCAGCTTAGCGGCCGGGAGGTACTCCTACAATGAGCAGTTCTTC. This sequence encodes CASSLAAGRYSYNEQFF.

V is TRBV7-9 and J is TRBJ1-1, with 10 bases aligning to TRBD1. Trimming removed 4 bases from V and 10 bases from J; junction bases left unmatched: 9. This CDR3 has 14 amino acids. Germline V gene data show CDR1 as SEHNR and CDR2 as FQNEAQ (reference sequence). The CDR3 coding sequence is TGTGCCAGCAGCTCAACCGACAGGGGGCTTAGAGCTTTCTTT. This gives the protein CASSSTDRGLRAFF.

V gene TRBV29-1 combines with J gene TRBJ2-5; 7 bases are shared with TRBD2. The CDR3 length is 16 residues. The trim removed 5 bases at V and 5 bases at J, leaving 17 bases unmatched. The germline CDR1 and CDR2 sequences are SQVTM and ANQGSEA. CDR3 protein: CSVNSRAAGAAETQYF. CDR3 DNA: TGCAGCGTTAACTCCCGGGCGGCGGGAGCCGCGGAGACCCAGTACTTC.

J is TRBJ1-1 and V is TRBV19; perhaps TRBD1 as D (6 bases). This CDR3 is built from 15 residues. With 6 bases removed from V and 2 bases from J, the gap between germline ends came to 16 bases. Germline V CDR1 and CDR2: LNHDA, SQIVND (reference sequence). CDR3 nucleotide sequence: TGTGCCAGTAGAGCTTTCGGGACAAACAACACTGAAGCTTTCTTT. Translation: CASRAFGTNNTEAFF.

This CDR3 is CASSSPRGQNTGELFF. In nucleotides, the CDR3 is TGTGCCAGTAGTAGCCCCCGAGGGCAAAACACCGGGGAGCTGTTTTTT. The rearrangement uses TRBV19 and TRBJ2-2; D is possibly TRBD2 (5 bases). Trimming removed 4 bases from V and 2 bases from J, with 14 bases in between. CDR1 and CDR2 from the germline V gene are LNHDA and SQIVND (reference sequence). The CDR3 length is 16 residues.

This clone was detected once. The J gene is TRBJ2-6, the V gene TRBV5-4; D perhaps matches TRBD1 (6 bases). Germline CDR1 SGHNT, CDR2 YYREEE (reference sequence). CDR3 length: 16 residues. The germline V and J ends were trimmed by 4 bases and 4 bases, with 15 bases remaining between them. The CDR3 DNA reads TGTGCCAGCAGCCCAGTTAACAGGGCAGGGGCCAACGTCCTGACTTTC. Its translation: CASSPVNRAGANVLTF.

V is TRBV11-2 and J is TRBJ2-7; 9 bases are shared with TRBD1. The CDR3 has 15 amino acids. Trimming cost V 4 bases and J 6 bases; bases outside gene matches: 10. Germline CDR1 SGHAT, CDR2 FQNNGV. The CDR3, as DNA: TGTGCCAGCAGCTCCTTTACAGGGGGCGTGGGCGAGCAGTACTTC. This translates into CASSSFTGGVGEQYF.

The chain couples TRBV7-9 to TRBJ2-1; D gene uncertain. The V and J ends lost 1 base and 7 bases respectively, with 14 bases between them. Germline V gene sequence: CDR1 SEHNR, CDR2 FQNEAQ (reference sequence). The CDR3 extends over 15 amino acids. In DNA, the CDR3 is TGTGCCAGCAGCTTAGGCCCCTCGGGTAGTAATGAGCAGTTCTTC. The encoded protein is CASSLGPSGSNEQFF.

The rearrangement links TRBV7-2 to TRBJ2-2, with a possible D match to TRBD2 (5 bases). The V gene lost 5 bases and the J gene lost 0 bases, with 7 bases spanning the gap. The CDR3 sequence is 14 residues long. CDR1 is SGHTA, CDR2 FQGNSA, per germline. The CDR3 reads CASSPSPNTGELFF. DNA of the CDR3: TGTGCCAGCAGCCCTAGCCCGAACACCGGGGAGCTGTTTTTT.